This T cell receptor beta chain was retrieved from a study of blood T cell repertoires in COVID-19. Data came from immunoSEQ multiplex PCR; TCRdb stores just in-frame clones and leaves some out. The sample holds 300,000 to 400,000 clones, 85% to 90% seen once. The CDR3 has 15 amino acids. The clonotype comes from a woman in her 70s with COVID-19, enrolled during active disease. The sequenced material came from peripheral blood. V is TRBV21-1 and J is TRBJ1-4; no DNA check was done on the table's D call, TRBD1. TRBV21-1 counts as a pseudogene. The CDR3, as DNA: TGTGCCAGCCACTGTGGGGACAGGGGCGAGGAAAAACTGTTTTTT. Translation gives CASHCGDRGEEKLFF.